This entry describes one TCR beta chain. PCR employed 60 Vbeta and 13 Jbeta primers. This table comes from immunoSEQ multiplex PCR, and its TCRdb copy is limited to in-frame clones, with some not included. The table gives approximately 190,000 clones; the top ten clones make up 5.5% to 7.5% of it. CDR3 length: 14 residues. V was shortened by 0 bases and J by 0 bases, with 5 bases between the two germline ends. Germline V gene sequence: CDR1 SGHRS, CDR2 YFSETQ. The sample is drawn from a study of cytomegalovirus exposure and HLA in healthy donors. The chain links TRBV5-1 to TRBJ2-3; D call uncertain. This receptor was obtained from a man in his thirties or forties in good health and CMV-seronegative. The sample consisted of PBMCs. The CDR3 DNA sequence: TGCGCCAGCAGCTTGGTATCTAGCACAGATACGCAGTATTTT. It yields the protein CASSLVSSTDTQYF.